These 20 T cell receptor beta chains were all obtained from the same sample, sequenced in a study of memory CD4+ T cells and cytomegalovirus serostatus. Single viable CD3+CD4+CD8-CD45RO+ cells were sorted as the memory CD4+ T cells. Assay used: immunoSEQ multiplex PCR; TCRdb lists only in-frame clones, some missing. The repertoire has 40,000 to 45,000 clones, roughly 83% of them found once; the top ten carry about 0.79%. The sample taken for sequencing was memory CD4+ T cells from blood. These receptors all stem from an adult in good health and CMV-seronegative.

The chain is built from TRBV7-3 and TRBJ2-3; D not certain. CDR3 length: 13 amino acids. CDR1 and CDR2 (germline): SGHTA, FQGTGA. Trimming pared 5 bases from V and 2 bases from J, leaving 8 bases between. The CDR3 bases are TGTGCCAGCAGCCCCCATTCCACAGATACGCAGTATTTT. This translates into CASSPHSTDTQYF.

On this clone itself: The junction differs from germline at one of its ends, possibly a read error. The J gene is TRBJ2-1, the V gene TRBV29-1; D might be TRBD1 (6 bases). The CDR3 has 10 residues. The germline CDR1 and CDR2 sequences are SQVTM and ANQGSEA. Here the CDR3 reads CSALGATVVF. The CDR3 DNA reads TGCAGCGCCCTGGGGGCAACTGTTGTCTTC.

V usage is TRBV19 and J usage is TRBJ1-2; D gene ambiguous. From germline, CDR1 is LNHDA and CDR2 SQIVND (reference sequence). With 3 bases removed from V and 8 bases from J, the gap between germline ends came to 13 bases. This CDR3 comprises 13 residues. This chain's CDR3 is CASSIRSAGGYTF. CDR3 coding DNA: TGTGCCAGTAGTATCCGCAGTGCAGGAGGCTACACCTTC.

The chain has TRBV7-9 and TRBJ1-1; 7 bases line up with TRBD1. Looked up from germline, CDR1 is SEHNR and CDR2 is FQNEAQ (reference sequence). This CDR3 has 17 amino acids. With 2 bases clipped from V and 0 bases from J, the junction kept 9 bases outside the gene matches. Here the CDR3 DNA reads TGTGCCAGCAGCTTAAGGATGTCTGGACAGGTGAACACTGAAGCTTTCTTT. Protein product: CASSLRMSGQVNTEAFF.

The rearrangement joins TRBV2 to TRBJ1-1; TRBD1 might be the D (6 bases). CDR3 size: 16 residues. V lost 3 bases and J lost 1, with 15 bases in between. Germline V gene lookup returns CDR1 SNHLY and CDR2 FYNNEI. The CDR3 reads CASSEGRGGWNTEAFF. DNA for the CDR3: TGTGCCAGCAGTGAGGGGAGAGGGGGTTGGAACACTGAAGCTTTCTTT.

The chain combines TRBV18 with TRBJ2-7, with D perhaps TRBD1 (5 bases). The CDR3 length is 12 residues. Between the trimmed V and J ends, which lost 4 bases and 2 bases, there was a span of 6 bases. CDR1 is KGHSH, CDR2 LQKENI, per germline. CDR3 coding DNA: TGTGCCAGCTCACAGGGGACCTACGAGCAGTACTTC. Protein: CASSQGTYEQYF.

The rearrangement links TRBV28 to TRBJ1-1; no reliable D call. The CDR3 sequence is 13 residues long. Trimming took off 6 bases at V and 4 bases at J, with 12 bases between the two ends. Germline V gives CDR1 MDHEN, CDR2 SYDVKM. This chain's CDR3 is CASSPLQSTEAFF. The DNA of the CDR3 is TGTGCCAGCAGCCCTCTCCAGAGCACTGAAGCTTTCTTT.

V is TRBV6-4 and J is TRBJ1-5; possibly TRBD1 for D (6 bases). CDR1 is MRHNA, CDR2 SNTAGT, per germline. Trimming removed 7 bases from V and 0 bases from J, with 19 bases in between. The CDR3 runs 17 residues. The CDR3 sequence is CASTNRQAYYSNQPQHF. The CDR3 DNA reads TGTGCCAGCACGAACCGACAGGCCTATTATAGCAATCAGCCCCAGCATTTT.

CDR3 residues: CASSILLERQPQHF. CDR3 bases: TGTGCCAGTAGCATCCTCCTCGAGCGACAGCCCCAGCATTTT. The V call is TRBV19, the J call TRBJ1-5; D call uncertain. The CDR3 is 14 amino acids. V was clipped by 6 bases and J by 7 bases, with 16 bases between them. CDR1 is LNHDA and CDR2 is SQIVND in the germline V gene (reference sequence). Supplemented by reference TRBV19 and TRBJ1-5, the full variable domain reads DGGITQSPKYLFRKEGQNVTLSCEQNLNHDAMYWYRQDPGQGLRLIYYSQIVNDFQKGDIAEGYSVSREKKESFPLTVTSAQKNPTAFYLCASSILLERQPQHFGDGTRLSIL.

This chain connects TRBV7-8 to TRBJ2-5; no definite D call. The V gene's germline CDR1 is SGHVS and CDR2 FQNEAQ. CDR3 size: 17 residues. V shed 4 bases and J shed 5 bases, with 23 bases lying between them. CDR3 residues: CASSSLQRSSLGETQYF. Written as DNA, the CDR3 is TGTGCCAGCAGCTCACTCCAACGGTCGAGTCTCGGGGAGACCCAGTACTTC.

The CDR3 coding sequence is TGTGCCAGCAGGGGACAGCCCTTAGGAGAAAAACTGTTTTTT. This codes for CASRGQPLGEKLFF. V usage is TRBV28 and J usage is TRBJ1-4; 7 bases are shared with TRBD1. Germline V lookup: CDR1 MDHEN, CDR2 SYDVKM. Trimming at V came to 6 bases and at J to 8 bases, leaving 9 bases not matched to a gene. The CDR3 extends over 14 amino acids.

This chain connects TRBV19 to TRBJ2-2, with TRBD2 matching 9 bases. The V gene end was trimmed by 5 bases and the J gene end by 6 bases; junction bases not matched to a gene: 4. The germline V gene has CDR1 LNHDA and CDR2 SQIVND (reference sequence). The length of the CDR3 is 14 residues. As DNA, the CDR3 is TGTGCCAGTAGTGGCGGGGGGGCTTCCGGGGAGCTGTTTTTT. This gives the protein CASSGGGASGELFF.

The chain carries TRBV5-1 and TRBJ2-1; 9 nucleotides align to TRBD2. The V segment lost 4 bases and the J segment 7 bases; nucleotides outside the gene matches: 9. In germline, CDR1 is SGHRS, CDR2 YFSETQ. This CDR3 region has 15 residues. The CDR3 DNA is TGCGCCAGCAGCCCTAGGGCGGGGGGGCCAAATGAGCAGTTCTTC. This encodes CASSPRAGGPNEQFF.

The chain uses TRBV6-1 and TRBJ2-7; D possibly uses TRBD1 or TRBD2 (5 bases each). The CDR3 runs to 14 residues. The V and J ends lost 5 bases and 6 bases respectively, with 17 bases between them. CDR1 is MNHNS, CDR2 SASEGT, per germline. CDR3 nucleotides: TGTGCCAGCAGTATCCGGGACCTAGCTTCCGAGCAGTACTTC. It codes for CASSIRDLASEQYF.

This clone showed up just once. The V and J genes are TRBV5-6 and TRBJ1-1, with unresolved D. The CDR3 is made up of 15 amino acids. Trimming cost V 0 bases and J 3 bases, with 12 bases left between them. CDR1 is SGHDT and CDR2 is YYEEEE in the germline V gene. CDR3 residues: CASSLGGQYYTEAFF. In DNA form, the CDR3 reads TGTGCCAGCAGCTTGGGTGGGCAGTACTACACTGAAGCTTTCTTT.

This clone was counted a single time. The CDR3 DNA follows: TGCGCCAGCAGCTTGACCCAGGGCTACGAGCAGTACTTC. Its translation is CASSLTQGYEQYF. The chain links TRBV5-1 to TRBJ2-7, with a tentative D call TRBD1 (5 bases). Between the trimmed V and J ends, which lost 1 base and 3 bases, there was a span of 8 bases. In germline, CDR1 is SGHRS, CDR2 YFSETQ. The CDR3 totals 13 residues.

In this sample, this clone turned up once. V gene TRBV5-8 combines with J gene TRBJ1-5, with no clear D. The germline V gene encodes CDR1 SGHTS and CDR2 YDEGEE. The CDR3 length is 14 residues. V lost 0 bases and J lost 5, with 9 bases in between. This chain's CDR3 is CASSLGWGDQPQHF. Here the CDR3 DNA reads TGTGCCAGCAGCTTGGGGTGGGGAGATCAGCCCCAGCATTTT. Drawing the rest from reference TRBV5-8 and TRBJ1-5, the complete variable domain is EAGVTQSPTHLIKTRGQQATLRCSPISGHTSVYWYQQALGLGLQFLLWYDEGEERNRGNFPPRFSGRQFPNYSSELNVNALELEDSALYLCASSLGWGDQPQHFGDGTRLSIL.

J is TRBJ1-6 and V is TRBV6-5, with 7 bases identical to TRBD1. This CDR3 contains 12 residues. Germline assignment: CDR1 MNHEY and CDR2 SVGAGI. V trimming: 8 bases; J trimming: 7 bases; junction bases outside the gene matches: 2. The CDR3 DNA sequence: TGTGCCAGCCAGGACAGGAATTCACCCCTCCACTTT. The encoded protein is CASQDRNSPLHF.

The chain carries TRBV5-1 and TRBJ1-1; maybe TRBD1 (6 bases). Per the germline V gene, CDR1 is SGHRS and CDR2 is YFSETQ. V shed 1 base and J shed 7 bases, with 11 bases lying between them. CDR3 size: 13 residues. The CDR3, as DNA: TGCGCCAGCAGCTTGTATGACAGGCGTGAAGCTTTCTTT. Amino acid sequence: CASSLYDRREAFF.

The genes are TRBV6-1 and TRBJ1-5; D ambiguous. Germline lookup yields CDR1 MNHNS and CDR2 SASEGT. The CDR3 length is 14 residues. V was trimmed by 8 bases and J by 0 bases, leaving 11 bases between them. The DNA for the CDR3 is TGTGCCAGCGGCGTAAGGAATAGCAATCAGCCCCAGCATTTT. Translating gives CASGVRNSNQPQHF.